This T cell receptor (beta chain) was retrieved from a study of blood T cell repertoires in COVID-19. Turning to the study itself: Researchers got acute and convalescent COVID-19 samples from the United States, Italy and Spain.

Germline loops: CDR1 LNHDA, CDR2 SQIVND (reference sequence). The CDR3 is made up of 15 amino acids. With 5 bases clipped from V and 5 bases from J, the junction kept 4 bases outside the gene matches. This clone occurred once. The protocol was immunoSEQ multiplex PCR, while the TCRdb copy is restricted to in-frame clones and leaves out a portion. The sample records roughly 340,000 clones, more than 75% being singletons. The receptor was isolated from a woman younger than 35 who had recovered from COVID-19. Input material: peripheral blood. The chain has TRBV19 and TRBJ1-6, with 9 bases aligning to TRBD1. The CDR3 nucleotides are TGTGCCAGTAGTCCCGACAGGGGGAATAATTCACCCCTCCACTTT. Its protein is CASSPDRGNNSPLHF.